The 23 T cell receptor beta chains below were found in one sample sequenced in a study of blood T cell repertoires in COVID-19. Method: immunoSEQ multiplex PCR; TCRdb's copy keeps in-frame clones and lacks some. The data show about 300,000 clones, over 75% seen once. The sample was PBMCs or T cells enriched from blood (not recorded which). These receptors all come from a man aged 30-40 years who had recovered from COVID-19.

V usage is TRBV19 and J usage is TRBJ2-1; D unclear. Germline V gives CDR1 LNHDA, CDR2 SQIVND (reference sequence). The V gene lost 6 bases and the J gene lost 4 bases, with 10 bases spanning the gap. The CDR3 totals 13 residues. The CDR3: CASSPARYNEQFF. The CDR3 bases are TGTGCCAGTAGCCCCGCTAGGTACAATGAGCAGTTCTTC.

This sequence joins TRBV7-8 and TRBJ1-4; tentative D call: TRBD1 (5 bases). Germline V gene sequence: CDR1 SGHVS, CDR2 FQNEAQ. The ends were cut back, 5 bases at V and 8 bases at J, with 18 bases in the middle. CDR3 length: 15 amino acids. CDR3 protein: CASSPGTAVDEKLFF. The CDR3 DNA follows: TGTGCCAGCAGCCCAGGGACTGCGGTCGACGAAAAACTGTTTTTT.

This chain links TRBV30 with TRBJ1-5; D is uncertain. CDR1 and CDR2 (germline): GTSNPN, SVGIG (reference sequence). The V gene lost 2 bases and the J gene lost 8 bases, with 10 bases spanning the gap. The CDR3 extends over 12 amino acids. Here the CDR3 DNA reads TGTGCCTGGAGTCGAGGTCTCGAGCCCCAGCATTTT. Residues: CAWSRGLEPQHF.

This chain connects TRBV10-3 to TRBJ1-4; 8 nucleotides match TRBD1. With 6 bases clipped from V and 8 bases from J, the junction kept 8 bases outside the gene matches. The CDR3 sequence is 14 residues long. The V gene's germline CDR1 is ENHRY and CDR2 SYGVKD. This chain's CDR3 is CAIRDGQGDEKLFF. The CDR3 coding sequence is TGTGCCATCAGGGATGGACAGGGAGACGAAAAACTGTTTTTT.

The J gene is TRBJ1-5, the V gene TRBV5-4, with D perhaps TRBD1 (6 bases). This CDR3 contains 16 residues. With 2 bases removed from V and 4 bases from J, the gap between germline ends came to 16 bases. In germline, CDR1 is SGHNT, CDR2 YYREEE (reference sequence). CDR3 DNA: TGTGCCAGCAGCTTCCAGGGGCGCGGGGGGAATCAGCCCCAGCATTTT. It is translated as CASSFQGRGGNQPQHF.

This chain links TRBV19 with TRBJ1-5, with D possibly TRBD1 on 5 matching bases. V dropped 4 bases and J dropped 3 bases, with 25 bases sitting between them. CDR3 length equals 19 residues. From germline, CDR1 is LNHDA and CDR2 SQIVND (reference sequence). In DNA, the CDR3 is TGTGCCAGTAGTACCCCCACCGGGAGCGGGGGAAGGGACAATCAGCCCCAGCATTTT. This sequence encodes CASSTPTGSGGRDNQPQHF.

The chain employs TRBV10-3 and TRBJ1-1; no clear D. This CDR3 comprises 14 residues. V was trimmed by 4 bases and J by 0 bases, leaving 9 bases between them. Looked up from germline, CDR1 is ENHRY and CDR2 is SYGVKD. The CDR3 DNA reads as TGTGCCATCAGTGTTCAATCCATGAACACTGAAGCTTTCTTT. The encoded protein is CAISVQSMNTEAFF.

The chain joins TRBV27 to TRBJ1-5; 9 positions agree with TRBD1. The germline gives CDR1 MNHEY, CDR2 SMNVEV (reference sequence). The CDR3 runs to 16 residues. Trimming removed 6 bases from V and 3 bases from J; junction bases left unmatched: 9. The CDR3: CASSRAGTGFNQPQHF. Here the CDR3 DNA reads TGTGCCAGCAGCCGAGCCGGGACAGGGTTCAATCAGCCCCAGCATTTT.

The rearrangement joins TRBV5-1 to TRBJ1-1; TRBD1 agrees at 9 bases. The CDR3 sequence is 15 residues long. Per germline, CDR1 SGHRS and CDR2 YFSETQ. J was trimmed by 1 base and V by 4 bases; bases with no gene match: 5. The CDR3 nucleotides read TGCGCCAGCAGCCCGGGACAGGGATCGAACACTGAAGCTTTCTTT. Its protein is CASSPGQGSNTEAFF.

The chain uses TRBV9 and TRBJ1-1; 9 nucleotides agree with TRBD1. This CDR3 region has 14 residues. V dropped 4 bases and J dropped 10; count of bases not matched to a gene: 11. Germline CDR1 is SGDLS and CDR2 is YYNGEE. Written as DNA, the CDR3 is TGTGCCAGCAGCCCATCACAGGGGGCTGGTAGAGCTTTCTTT. This gives the protein CASSPSQGAGRAFF.

This clone was counted a single time. The J gene is TRBJ1-2, the V gene TRBV4-2; D is ambiguous. V lost 1 base, J lost 3 bases, and 9 bases lay in between. Germline V lookup: CDR1 LGHNA, CDR2 YNFKEQ. The CDR3 is 14 residues long. In DNA, the CDR3 is TGTGCCAGCAGCCAAGGACACCGCGACTATGGCTACACCTTC. As protein: CASSQGHRDYGYTF.

This chain joins TRBV10-3 and TRBJ2-4; D gene ambiguous. CDR1 is ENHRY, CDR2 SYGVKD, per germline. CDR3 length: 16 residues. V lost 1 base and J 0 bases, leaving 10 bases between the germline ends. CDR3 nucleotide sequence: TGTGCCATCAGTGAGTTTCAGGTCTTAGCCAAAAACATTCAGTACTTC. It translates to CAISEFQVLAKNIQYF.

The rearrangement links TRBV7-8 to TRBJ2-2; perhaps TRBD2 as D (5 bases). Germline V gene lookup returns CDR1 SGHVS and CDR2 FQNEAQ. V was clipped by 5 bases and J by 0 bases, with 10 bases between them. The length of the CDR3 is 15 residues. CDR3 in DNA: TGTGCCAGCAGCCCCAGCGGAGCGAACACCGGGGAGCTGTTTTTT. It encodes CASSPSGANTGELFF.

The chain links TRBV5-4 to TRBJ1-1, with D maybe TRBD1 (6 bases). CDR3 length: 12 residues. The V end lost 3 bases, the J end lost 5 bases, and 8 bases lay between the germline ends. Germline loops: CDR1 SGHNT, CDR2 YYREEE (reference sequence). CDR3 loop: CASSSQGTEAFF. For the CDR3, the DNA is TGTGCCAGCAGCTCCCAGGGGACTGAAGCTTTCTTT.

This sequence joins TRBV11-2 and TRBJ1-2, with D perhaps TRBD1 (6 bases). There are 12 residues in the CDR3. The V and J ends lost 5 bases and 6 bases respectively, with 10 bases between them. CDR1 and CDR2 from the germline V gene are SGHAT and FQNNGV. CDR3 coding DNA: TGTGCCAGCAGCCTATACAGGGATGGCTACACCTTC. It codes for CASSLYRDGYTF.

The J gene is TRBJ2-1, the V gene TRBV2, with 9 bases that match TRBD2. J lost 5 bases, V lost 7 bases, and 6 bases had no gene match. Germline CDR1 SNHLY, CDR2 FYNNEI. The CDR3 is made up of 14 amino acids. This CDR3 is CASTLERGDNEQFF. Here the CDR3 DNA reads TGTGCCAGCACGTTGGAGCGGGGGGACAATGAGCAGTTCTTC.

For this clone: This same CDR3 is encoded by further DNA sequences in the sample. This sequence joins TRBV7-2 and TRBJ2-7; 7 nucleotides agree with TRBD1. The CDR3 is made up of 15 amino acids. J lost 2 bases, V lost 5 bases, and 9 bases had no gene match. Germline V lookup: CDR1 SGHTA, CDR2 FQGNSA. As DNA, the CDR3 is TGTGCCAGCAGCCTATCTGACAGGGCCACCTACGAGCAGTACTTC. Its protein product is CASSLSDRATYEQYF.

This clone was counted between two and nine times. J is TRBJ2-7 and V is TRBV11-2, with D maybe TRBD2 (6 bases). The CDR3 contains 13 residues. V was pared by 0 bases and J by 7 bases, with 10 bases between. CDR1 SGHAT and CDR2 FQNNGV come from the germline V gene. This CDR3 reads CASSLEFGGEQYF. The CDR3 region has the DNA TGTGCCAGCAGCTTAGAGTTCGGGGGTGAGCAGTACTTC.

The CDR3, as DNA: TGCGCCAGCATGGGGACTAGCGGGGGTGTAAATACGCAGTATTTT. This gives the protein CASMGTSGGVNTQYF. The V call is TRBV5-1, the J call TRBJ2-3; the match to TRBD2 covers 14 bases. Trimming at V came to 6 bases and at J to 7 bases, leaving 7 bases not matched to a gene. The CDR3 has 15 residues. Germline-derived CDR1 and CDR2 are SGHRS and YFSETQ.

The rearrangement uses TRBV15 and TRBJ2-5; D might be TRBD1 (6 bases). The germline V gene encodes CDR1 LNHNV and CDR2 YYDKDF (reference sequence). The CDR3 has 16 residues. V lost 1 base and J 4 bases, leaving 16 bases between the germline ends. The CDR3 DNA reads TGTGCCACCAGCAGAGGTCACAGGGAACCAAGAGAGACCCAGTACTTC. Translation: CATSRGHREPRETQYF.

This CDR3 reads CASSPRGHTEAFF. The CDR3 nucleotides are TGTGCCAGCAGCCCCAGGGGGCACACTGAAGCTTTCTTT. This sequence joins TRBV12-3 or TRBV12-4 and TRBJ1-1, with 8 nucleotides matching TRBD1. The CDR3 is 13 amino acids. V shed 6 bases and J 3 bases; nucleotides not matched to a gene: 3.

The V call is TRBV5-4, the J call TRBJ2-1; weak D call: TRBD2 (6 bases). CDR3 length equals 15 residues. Trimming removed 0 bases from V and 2 bases from J, with 9 bases in between. The germline CDR1 and CDR2 sequences are SGHNT and YYREEE (reference sequence). CDR3 residues: CASSLGGVTYNEQFF. CDR3 coding DNA: TGTGCCAGCAGCTTGGGCGGGGTCACCTACAATGAGCAGTTCTTC. Looking up the rest from reference TRBV5-4 and TRBJ2-1 gives the full variable domain: ETGVTQSPTHLIKTRGQQVTLRCSSQSGHNTVSWYQQALGQGPQFIFQYYREEENGRGNFPPRFSGLQFPNYSSELNVNALELDDSALYLCASSLGGVTYNEQFFGPGTRLTVL.

V and J are TRBV6-1 and TRBJ2-5, with 9 bases that match TRBD2. Germline assignment: CDR1 MNHNS and CDR2 SASEGT. The V gene end was trimmed by 4 bases and the J gene end by 4 bases; junction bases not matched to a gene: 10. The CDR3 is 16 residues long. The CDR3 DNA reads TGTGCCAGCAGTGTTGGCGGGGGGGCGCAAACAGAGACCCAGTACTTC. Amino acids: CASSVGGGAQTETQYF.